This T cell receptor (beta chain) was observed in a study of cytomegalovirus exposure and HLA in healthy donors. The PCR was carried out with 60 Vbeta primers and 13 Jbeta primers. Produced via immunoSEQ multiplex PCR; TCRdb's table is partial and in-frame only. The repertoire holds about 82,000 clones, with around 71% as singletons. The V gene's germline CDR1 is MGHDK and CDR2 SYGVNS. The junction had 3 bases not matched to a gene; V was cut back by 6 bases and J by 4 bases. CDR3 length: 14 residues. The specimen sequenced was PBMCs. This clonotype originated in a man aged 55 to 70 in good health and CMV-seronegative. The rearrangement links TRBV25-1 to TRBJ1-5, with TRBD1 matching over 10 bases. In nucleotides, the CDR3 is TGTGCCAGCAGAGGACAGGGGGAAAATCAGCCCCAGCATTTT. Translated, it gives CASRGQGENQPQHF.